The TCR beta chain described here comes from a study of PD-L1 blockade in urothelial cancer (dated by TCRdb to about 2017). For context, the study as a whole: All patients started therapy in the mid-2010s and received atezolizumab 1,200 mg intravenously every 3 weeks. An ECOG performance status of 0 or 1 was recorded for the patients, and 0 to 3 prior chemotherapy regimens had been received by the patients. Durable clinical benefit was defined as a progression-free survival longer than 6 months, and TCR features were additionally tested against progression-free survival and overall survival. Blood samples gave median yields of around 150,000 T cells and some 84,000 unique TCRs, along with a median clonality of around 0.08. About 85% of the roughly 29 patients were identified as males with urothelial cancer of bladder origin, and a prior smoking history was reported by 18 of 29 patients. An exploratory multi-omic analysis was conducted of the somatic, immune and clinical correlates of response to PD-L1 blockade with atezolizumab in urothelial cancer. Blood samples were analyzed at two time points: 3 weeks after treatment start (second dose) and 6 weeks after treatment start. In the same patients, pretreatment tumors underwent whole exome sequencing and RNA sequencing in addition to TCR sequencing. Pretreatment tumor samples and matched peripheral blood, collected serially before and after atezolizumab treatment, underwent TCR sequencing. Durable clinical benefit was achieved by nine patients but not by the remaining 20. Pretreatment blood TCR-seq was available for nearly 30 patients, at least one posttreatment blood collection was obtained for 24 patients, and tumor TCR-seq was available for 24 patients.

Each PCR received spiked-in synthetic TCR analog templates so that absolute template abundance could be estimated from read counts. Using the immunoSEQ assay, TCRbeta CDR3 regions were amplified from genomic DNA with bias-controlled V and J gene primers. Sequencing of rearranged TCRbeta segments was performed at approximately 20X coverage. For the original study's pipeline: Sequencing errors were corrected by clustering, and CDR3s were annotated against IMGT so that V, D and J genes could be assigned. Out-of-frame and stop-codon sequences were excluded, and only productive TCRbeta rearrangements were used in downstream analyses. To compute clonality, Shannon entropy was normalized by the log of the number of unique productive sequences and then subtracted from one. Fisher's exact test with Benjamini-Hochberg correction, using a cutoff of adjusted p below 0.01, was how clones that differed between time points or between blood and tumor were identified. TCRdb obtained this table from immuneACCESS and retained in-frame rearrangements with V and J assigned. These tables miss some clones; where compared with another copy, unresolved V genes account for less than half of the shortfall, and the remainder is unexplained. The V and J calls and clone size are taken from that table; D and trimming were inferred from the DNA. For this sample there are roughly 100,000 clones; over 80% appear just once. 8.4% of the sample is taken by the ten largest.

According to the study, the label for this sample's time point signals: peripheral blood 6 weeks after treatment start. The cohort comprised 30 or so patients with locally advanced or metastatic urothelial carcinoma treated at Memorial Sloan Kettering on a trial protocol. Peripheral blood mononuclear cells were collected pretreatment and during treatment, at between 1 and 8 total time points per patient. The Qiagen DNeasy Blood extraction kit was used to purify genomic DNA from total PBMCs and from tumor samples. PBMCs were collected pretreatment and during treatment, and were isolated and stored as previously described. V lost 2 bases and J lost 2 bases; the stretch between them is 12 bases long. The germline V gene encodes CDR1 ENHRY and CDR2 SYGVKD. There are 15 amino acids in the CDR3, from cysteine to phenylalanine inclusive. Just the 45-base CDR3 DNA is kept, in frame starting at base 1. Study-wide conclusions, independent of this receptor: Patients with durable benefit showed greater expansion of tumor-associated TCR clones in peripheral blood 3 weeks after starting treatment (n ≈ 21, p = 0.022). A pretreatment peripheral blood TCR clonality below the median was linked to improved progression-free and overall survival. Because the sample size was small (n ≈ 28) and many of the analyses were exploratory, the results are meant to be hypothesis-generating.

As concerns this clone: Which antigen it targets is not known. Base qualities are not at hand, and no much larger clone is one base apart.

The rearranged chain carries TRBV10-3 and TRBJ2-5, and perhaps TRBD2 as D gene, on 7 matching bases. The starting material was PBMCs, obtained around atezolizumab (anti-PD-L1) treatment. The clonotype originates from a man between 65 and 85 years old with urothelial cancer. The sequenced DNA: TGTGCCATCAGTGAGGTGGGAGGGGGACAAGAGACCCAGTACTTC. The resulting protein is CAISEVGGGQETQYF.